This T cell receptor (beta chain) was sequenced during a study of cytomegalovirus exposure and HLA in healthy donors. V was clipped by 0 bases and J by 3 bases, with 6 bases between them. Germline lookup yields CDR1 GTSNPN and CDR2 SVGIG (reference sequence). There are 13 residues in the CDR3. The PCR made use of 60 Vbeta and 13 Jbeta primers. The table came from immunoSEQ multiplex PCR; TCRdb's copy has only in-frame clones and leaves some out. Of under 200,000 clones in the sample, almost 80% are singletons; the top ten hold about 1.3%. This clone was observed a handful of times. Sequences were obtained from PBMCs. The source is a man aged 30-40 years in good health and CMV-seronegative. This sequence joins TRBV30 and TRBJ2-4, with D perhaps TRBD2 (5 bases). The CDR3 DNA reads TGTGCCTGGAGTGTTCGGGGCAAAAACATTCAGTACTTC. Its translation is CAWSVRGKNIQYF.